This TCR beta chain originates from a study of neoadjuvant anti-PD-1 for oral cavity cancer. Clones were sequenced by immunoSEQ multiplex PCR, and TCRdb holds only the in-frame ones, with some missing. The sample includes over 15,000 clones, approximately 79% of them seen just once. There are 15 residues in the CDR3. From germline, CDR1 is SGHKS and CDR2 YYEKEE (reference sequence). Deletions cut 3 bases from V and 4 bases from J, with 16 bases between. Source: PBMCs, taken before nivolumab (anti-PD-1) treatment. The sequence derives from a person aged 40 to 85 with oral cavity squamous cell carcinoma. V gene TRBV5-5 combines with J gene TRBJ1-1, with D perhaps TRBD1 (6 bases). CDR3: CASSWRAGAGTEAFF. CDR3 DNA: TGTGCCAGCAGCTGGCGCGCAGGGGCCGGCACTGAAGCTTTCTTT.